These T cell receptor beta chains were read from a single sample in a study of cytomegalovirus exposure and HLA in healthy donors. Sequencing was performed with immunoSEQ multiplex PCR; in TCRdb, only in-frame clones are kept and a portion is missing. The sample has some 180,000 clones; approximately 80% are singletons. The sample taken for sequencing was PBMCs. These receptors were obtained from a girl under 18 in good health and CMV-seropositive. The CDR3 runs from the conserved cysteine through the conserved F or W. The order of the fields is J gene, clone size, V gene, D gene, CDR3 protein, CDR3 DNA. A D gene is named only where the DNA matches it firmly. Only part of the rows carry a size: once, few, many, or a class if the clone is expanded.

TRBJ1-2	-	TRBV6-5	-	CASWGGMGYTF	TGTGCCAGCTGGGGGGGTATGGGCTACACCTTC
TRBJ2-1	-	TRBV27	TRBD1	CASRRTGERGLLNEQFF	TGTGCCAGCAGACGGACAGGGGAGCGGGGCCTCCTCAATGAGCAGTTCTTC
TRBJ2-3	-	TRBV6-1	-	CASSENWEDLLADTQYF	TGTGCCAGCAGTGAAAATTGGGAGGATCTACTGGCAGATACGCAGTATTTT
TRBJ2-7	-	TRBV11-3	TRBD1	CASSSSGQGAFNEQYF	TGTGCCAGCAGCTCCTCCGGACAGGGGGCGTTCAACGAGCAGTACTTC
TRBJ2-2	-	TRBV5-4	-	CASSLGGYGELFF	TGTGCCAGCAGCTTGGGAGGATACGGGGAGCTGTTTTTT
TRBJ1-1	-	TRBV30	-	CAWNYRVLEEAFF	TGTGCCTGGAATTACAGGGTACTCGAAGAGGCTTTCTTT
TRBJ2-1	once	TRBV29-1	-	CSVGTTAQFF	TGCAGCGTCGGTACTACGGCGCAGTTCTTC
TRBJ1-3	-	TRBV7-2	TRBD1	CASSSTGMDTIYF	TGTGCCAGCAGCTCGACAGGGATGGACACCATATATTTT
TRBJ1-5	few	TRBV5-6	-	CASSLDRGNQPQHF	TGTGCCAGCAGCTTGGACCGGGGAAATCAGCCCCAGCATTTT
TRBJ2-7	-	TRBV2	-	CASSEALETGYEQYF	TGTGCCAGCAGTGAAGCGCTCGAGACAGGCTACGAGCAGTACTTC
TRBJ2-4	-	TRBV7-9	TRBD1	CASSPRDRENIQYF	TGTGCCAGCAGCCCCCGGGACAGGGAGAACATTCAGTACTTC
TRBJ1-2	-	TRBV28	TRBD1	CASSPLPRTGQGYTF	TGTGCCAGCTCCCCCCTCCCGCGGACAGGGCAGGGCTACACCTTC
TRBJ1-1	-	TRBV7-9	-	CASSLETANTEAFF	TGTGCCAGCAGCTTAGAGACAGCGAACACTGAAGCTTTCTTT
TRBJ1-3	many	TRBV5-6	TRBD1	CASSATGVVGNTIYF	TGTGCCAGCAGCGCAACAGGGGTTGTTGGAAACACCATATATTTT
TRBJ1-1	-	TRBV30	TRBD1	CAWVGQTEAFF	TGTGCCTGGGTGGGACAGACTGAAGCTTTCTTT
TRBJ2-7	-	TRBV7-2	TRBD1	CASSSRDRGYEQYF	TGTGCCAGCAGCTCCCGGGACAGGGGCTACGAGCAGTACTTC
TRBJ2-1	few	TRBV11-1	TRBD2	CASSSTLAGDASYNEQFF	TGTGCCAGCAGCTCGACGTTAGCGGGAGACGCATCCTACAATGAGCAGTTCTTC
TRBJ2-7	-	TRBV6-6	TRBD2	CASSYSQGGEQYF	TGTGCCAGCAGTTACTCGCAGGGAGGGGAGCAGTACTTC
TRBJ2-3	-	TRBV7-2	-	CASSLRGGPLTDTQYF	TGTGCCAGCAGCTTAAGAGGAGGGCCTTTGACAGATACGCAGTATTTT
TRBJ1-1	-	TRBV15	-	CATSRHPTGADGAFF	TGTGCCACCAGCAGACACCCCACAGGCGCCGATGGAGCTTTCTTT
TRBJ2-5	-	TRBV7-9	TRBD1	CASQQGAIWEQYF	TGTGCCAGCCAACAGGGGGCCATTTGGGAGCAGTACTTC
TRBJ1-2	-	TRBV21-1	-	CASSNISANYGYTF	TGTGCCAGCAGCAATATCTCAGCTAACTATGGCTACACCTTC
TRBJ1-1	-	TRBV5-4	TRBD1	CASSLRGHTEAFF	TGTGCCAGCAGCTTGAGGGGGCACACTGAAGCTTTCTTT
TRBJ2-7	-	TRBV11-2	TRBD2	CASRQDGTKSSEQYF	TGTGCCAGCAGGCAGGACGGGACTAAAAGCAGCGAGCAGTACTTC
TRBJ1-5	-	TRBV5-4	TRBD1	CASSLGAGGQPQHF	TGTGCCAGCAGCTTGGGGGCAGGGGGTCAGCCCCAGCATTTT